Listed below are T cell receptor beta chains from one sample, sequenced in a study of CD4 and CD8 cells across lung adenocarcinoma regions. MiXCR, applied by TCRdb to the PCR reads, yields one record per CDR3 protein. This table holds approximately 11,000 distinct CDR3 sequences, roughly 60% found once. Material: CD8+ T cells from the margin of a lung tumor. All receptors come from a male donor with lung adenocarcinoma. The CD4 and CD8 labels of this study may be unreliable. Each CDR3 is given with its conserved first and last residue. Each record gives: J gene, clone size, V gene, D gene, CDR3 protein, CDR3 DNA. The D gene is left open where the match is weak. For some rows the clone size is stated as once, few or many, or as a class when expanded; others skip it.

J gene: TRBJ1-1; clone size: NA; V gene: TRBV6-5; D gene: TRBD1; CDR3 protein: CASSLDRVRTEAFF; CDR3 DNA: TGTGCCAGCAGTTTGGACAGGGTAAGGACTGAAGCTTTCTTT
J gene: TRBJ1-1; clone size: few; V gene: TRBV14; D gene: NA; CDR3 protein: CASSQDLGFANTEAFF; CDR3 DNA: TGTGCCAGCAGCCAAGATCTGGGATTTGCGAACACTGAAGCTTTCTTT
J gene: TRBJ1-6; clone size: many; V gene: TRBV6-1; D gene: TRBD1; CDR3 protein: CASSRQGVRSPLHF; CDR3 DNA: TGTGCCAGCAGCAGACAGGGGGTTCGGTCACCCCTCCACTTT
J gene: TRBJ2-3; clone size: many; V gene: TRBV12-5; D gene: NA; CDR3 protein: CASVDKGIGPDTQYF; CDR3 DNA: TGTGCTAGTGTGGATAAGGGGATCGGGCCAGATACGCAGTATTTT
J gene: TRBJ1-1; clone size: NA; V gene: TRBV19; D gene: NA; CDR3 protein: CASSSMGGTEAFF; CDR3 DNA: TGTGCCAGTAGTTCTATGGGGGGCACTGAAGCTTTCTTT
J gene: TRBJ2-1; clone size: many; V gene: TRBV6-6; D gene: NA; CDR3 protein: CASSYSQGLEQFF; CDR3 DNA: TGTGCCAGCAGTTACTCCCAGGGGCTTGAGCAGTTCTTC
J gene: TRBJ2-1; clone size: NA; V gene: TRBV11-3; D gene: NA; CDR3 protein: CASSFSDAAYNEQFF; CDR3 DNA: TGTGCCAGCAGCTTCTCAGACGCAGCCTACAATGAGCAGTTCTTC
J gene: TRBJ2-2; clone size: NA; V gene: TRBV6-1; D gene: NA; CDR3 protein: CALGGQPVGTGTLFF; CDR3 DNA: TGTGCCCTCGGCGGACAGCCGGTGGGCACAGGGACGCTGTTTTTT
J gene: TRBJ2-3; clone size: NA; V gene: TRBV10-2; D gene: TRBD2; CDR3 protein: CASRGSSGETQYF; CDR3 DNA: TGCGCCAGCAGGGGTTCTAGCGGAGAGACGCAGTATTTC
J gene: TRBJ2-3; clone size: NA; V gene: TRBV27; D gene: NA; CDR3 protein: CASSVGRLDTQYF; CDR3 DNA: TGTGCCAGCAGTGTAGGGCGCTTGGATACGCAGTATTTC
J gene: TRBJ2-5; clone size: NA; V gene: TRBV6-1; D gene: NA; CDR3 protein: CASSPWDEETQYF; CDR3 DNA: TGTGCCAGCAGTCCATGGGACGAAGAGACCCAGTACTTC
J gene: TRBJ2-3; clone size: NA; V gene: TRBV6-1; D gene: TRBD1; CDR3 protein: CASAEAGTGDRDTQYF; CDR3 DNA: TGTGCCAGCGCGGAAGCCGGGACAGGGGACCGGGATACCCAGTATTTT
J gene: TRBJ2-2; clone size: few; V gene: TRBV9; D gene: NA; CDR3 protein: CASSLPLDTNTGELFF; CDR3 DNA: TGTGCCAGCAGCCTCCCCCTGGACACGAACACCGGGGAGCTGTTTTTT
J gene: TRBJ1-6; clone size: NA; V gene: TRBV28; D gene: NA; CDR3 protein: CASRRRTDFSPLHF; CDR3 DNA: TGTGCCAGCAGACGAAGGACAGATTTCTCACCCCTCCACTTT
J gene: TRBJ2-4; clone size: few; V gene: TRBV6-1; D gene: NA; CDR3 protein: CASSEEVLEGRDIQYF; CDR3 DNA: TGTGCCAGCAGTGAAGAGGTCTTGGAGGGACGAGACATTCAGTACTTC
J gene: TRBJ1-2; clone size: NA; V gene: TRBV6-1; D gene: NA; CDR3 protein: CASSAQGGEYGYTF; CDR3 DNA: TGTGCCAGCAGCGCACAGGGAGGCGAGTATGGCTACACCTTC
J gene: TRBJ2-5; clone size: few; V gene: TRBV11-2; D gene: TRBD2; CDR3 protein: CASSLGTSGRETQYF; CDR3 DNA: TGTGCCAGCAGCTTAGGCACTAGCGGGAGGGAGACCCAGTACTTC
J gene: TRBJ1-3; clone size: NA; V gene: TRBV27; D gene: TRBD1; CDR3 protein: CASSPQGNSGNTIYF; CDR3 DNA: TGTGCCAGCAGCCCACAGGGGAACTCTGGAAACACCATATATTTT
J gene: TRBJ2-1; clone size: NA; V gene: TRBV6-4; D gene: TRBD2; CDR3 protein: CASSDSSGGAYNEQFF; CDR3 DNA: TGTGCCAGCAGTGACTCGAGCGGGGGGGCCTACAATGAGCAGTTCTTC
J gene: TRBJ2-1; clone size: NA; V gene: TRBV11-2; D gene: NA; CDR3 protein: CASSLEGHGYNEQFF; CDR3 DNA: TGTGCCAGCAGCTTAGAAGGGCACGGTTACAATGAGCAGTTCTTC
J gene: TRBJ1-6; clone size: many; V gene: TRBV6-5; D gene: NA; CDR3 protein: CASSSGPYNSPLHF; CDR3 DNA: TGTGCCAGCAGTTCTGGGCCCTATAATTCACCCCTCCACTTT
J gene: TRBJ2-5; clone size: NA; V gene: TRBV6-1; D gene: NA; CDR3 protein: CASRGAGAGVQETQYF; CDR3 DNA: TGTGCCAGCAGGGGAGCCGGGGCCGGGGTCCAAGAGACCCAGTACTTC
J gene: TRBJ2-4; clone size: once; V gene: TRBV10-3; D gene: TRBD1; CDR3 protein: CRGRGRGAKNTQYF; CDR3 DNA: TGCCGCGGCAGGGGGCGGGGAGCCAAAAACACGCAGTACTTC
J gene: TRBJ2-6; clone size: few; V gene: TRBV6-5; D gene: NA; CDR3 protein: CASSYSLAGANVLTF; CDR3 DNA: TGTGCCAGCAGTTACTCGTTAGCTGGGGCCAACGTCCTGACTTTC
J gene: TRBJ1-2; clone size: NA; V gene: TRBV5-1; D gene: NA; CDR3 protein: CASRSSMGASYGYTF; CDR3 DNA: TGCGCCAGCCGGAGCTCGATGGGGGCCTCCTATGGCTACACCTTC
J gene: TRBJ2-3; clone size: NA; V gene: TRBV6-1; D gene: NA; CDR3 protein: CASSGQPVGTETQFF; CDR3 DNA: TGTGCCAGCAGCGGACAGCCTGTTGGGACCGAGACGCAGTTTTTT
J gene: TRBJ2-4; clone size: NA; V gene: TRBV6-1; D gene: NA; CDR3 protein: CASKMGSQRNIQSF; CDR3 DNA: TGTGCCAGCAAGATGGGGTCACAGAGAAACATCCAGTCTTTC
J gene: TRBJ2-1; clone size: NA; V gene: TRBV6-1; D gene: TRBD2; CDR3 protein: CASSQLASGNTQFF; CDR3 DNA: TGTGCCAGCAGTCAACTAGCGAGCGGAAATACGCAGTTCTTC
J gene: TRBJ2-5; clone size: NA; V gene: TRBV4-1; D gene: TRBD2; CDR3 protein: CASSQVATSGLGETQYF; CDR3 DNA: TGCGCCAGCAGCCAAGTAGCGACTAGCGGTCTGGGGGAGACGCAGTACTTT
J gene: TRBJ2-3; clone size: NA; V gene: TRBV6-1; D gene: TRBD1; CDR3 protein: CAGRGGREPDTQYF; CDR3 DNA: TGTGCGGGCAGAGGGGGCCGTGAGCCAGATACCCAGTACTTT
J gene: TRBJ2-5; clone size: NA; V gene: TRBV6-5; D gene: NA; CDR3 protein: CASSYLGQETQYF; CDR3 DNA: TGTGCCAGCAGTTATCTGGGCCAAGAGACCCAGTACTTC
J gene: TRBJ2-5; clone size: NA; V gene: TRBV6-1; D gene: TRBD2; CDR3 protein: CASSPSGIQETLYF; CDR3 DNA: TGTGCCAGCAGCCCTAGCGGTATACAAGAGACCCTGTACTTC
J gene: TRBJ2-3; clone size: NA; V gene: TRBV4-1; D gene: TRBD1; CDR3 protein: CASSYPGQGVDTQYF; CDR3 DNA: TGCGCCAGCAGCTACCCAGGACAGGGGGTGGATACGCAGTATTTT
J gene: TRBJ2-1; clone size: many; V gene: TRBV12-3/TRBV12-4; D gene: NA; CDR3 protein: CASSLVESYNEQFF; CDR3 DNA: TGTGCCAGCAGTTTAGTGGAGAGCTACAATGAGCAGTTCTTC
J gene: TRBJ2-2; clone size: NA; V gene: TRBV6-1; D gene: NA; CDR3 protein: CASTEANYDELFF; CDR3 DNA: TGTGCCAGCACCGAGGCTAACTACGATGAGCTGTTTTTT
J gene: TRBJ1-1; clone size: many; V gene: TRBV5-1; D gene: NA; CDR3 protein: CASSYDGGNTEAFF; CDR3 DNA: TGCGCCAGCAGCTACGACGGGGGAAACACTGAAGCTTTCTTT
J gene: TRBJ2-7; clone size: NA; V gene: TRBV27; D gene: TRBD2; CDR3 protein: CASSSSSPAGSEQYF; CDR3 DNA: TGTGCCAGCAGTTCCTCCTCCCCAGCGGGAAGCGAGCAGTACTTC
J gene: TRBJ2-5; clone size: NA; V gene: TRBV4-1; D gene: NA; CDR3 protein: CASSQVYQRTAYQETQYF; CDR3 DNA: TGCGCCAGCAGCCAAGTTTATCAAAGGACCGCGTACCAAGAGACCCAGTACTTC
J gene: TRBJ2-1; clone size: once; V gene: TRBV6-1; D gene: NA; CDR3 protein: CASSPRSPPYEQFF; CDR3 DNA: TGTGCCAGCAGTCCACGGAGTCCACCCTACGAGCAGTTCTTC
J gene: TRBJ2-1; clone size: NA; V gene: TRBV6-5; D gene: NA; CDR3 protein: CASSYGGSWGPHNEQFF; CDR3 DNA: TGTGCCAGCAGTTACGGGGGCTCGTGGGGGCCACACAATGAGCAGTTCTTC
J gene: TRBJ1-2; clone size: NA; V gene: TRBV11-2; D gene: NA; CDR3 protein: CASSLDNPATINYGYTF; CDR3 DNA: TGTGCCAGCAGCTTAGATAACCCGGCGACCATAAACTATGGCTACACCTTC
J gene: TRBJ2-7; clone size: NA; V gene: TRBV6-5; D gene: NA; CDR3 protein: CASSYRNTETQYF; CDR3 DNA: TGTGCCAGCAGTTACAGGAACACAGAGACGCAGTACTTC
J gene: TRBJ1-5; clone size: NA; V gene: TRBV6-1; D gene: NA; CDR3 protein: CASSRTDPSNQPQHF; CDR3 DNA: TGTGCCAGCTCGAGGACAGATCCTAGCAATCAGCCCCAGCATTTT
J gene: TRBJ1-4; clone size: NA; V gene: TRBV6-1; D gene: NA; CDR3 protein: CASRGSETNEKLFF; CDR3 DNA: TGTGCCAGCAGGGGTTCGGAGACTAATGAAAAACTGTTTTTT
J gene: TRBJ2-1; clone size: many; V gene: TRBV6-1; D gene: TRBD1; CDR3 protein: CASSEGTGAYNEQFF; CDR3 DNA: TGTGCCAGCAGTGAGGGGACAGGGGCCTACAATGAGCAGTTCTTC
J gene: TRBJ2-5; clone size: NA; V gene: TRBV24-1; D gene: TRBD1; CDR3 protein: CATSAQRQGALETQYF; CDR3 DNA: TGTGCCACCAGTGCTCAAAGACAGGGGGCCTTGGAGACCCAGTACTTC
J gene: TRBJ2-5; clone size: NA; V gene: TRBV6-5; D gene: TRBD2; CDR3 protein: CASSYFPGGTQETQYF; CDR3 DNA: TGTGCCAGCAGTTACTTCCCCGGGGGGACCCAAGAGACCCAGTACTTC
J gene: TRBJ2-3; clone size: few; V gene: TRBV6-1; D gene: TRBD2; CDR3 protein: CASSDTSGADTQYF; CDR3 DNA: TGTGCCAGCAGTGATACTAGCGGGGCAGATACGCAGTATTTT
J gene: TRBJ2-3; clone size: NA; V gene: TRBV6-5; D gene: NA; CDR3 protein: CARSWGVNAKDTQYF; CDR3 DNA: TGTGCCCGCAGTTGGGGGGTGAACGCCAAAGACACTCAGTATTTT
J gene: TRBJ2-4; clone size: NA; V gene: TRBV6-1; D gene: NA; CDR3 protein: CASSDSGRIDIQYF; CDR3 DNA: TGTGCCAGCAGTGATTCTGGGAGGATAGACATTCAGTACTTC
J gene: TRBJ2-1; clone size: NA; V gene: TRBV3-1; D gene: NA; CDR3 protein: CASGRGSNEQFF; CDR3 DNA: TGTGCCAGCGGGAGAGGTTCCAATGAGCAGTTCTTC
J gene: TRBJ2-7; clone size: once; V gene: TRBV15; D gene: TRBD2; CDR3 protein: CATSRNNGRDEQYF; CDR3 DNA: TGTGCCACCAGCAGGAACAACGGGAGGGACGAGCAGTACTTC